The 24 T cell receptor beta chains below all came from one sample that was sequenced in a study of T cell changes during pregnancy in multiple sclerosis. Profiling relied on immunoSEQ multiplex PCR, and the TCRdb table lists in-frame clones only, not all of them. There are under 45,000 clones in the sample; about 87% occur only once, and less than 1.5% lies in the top ten. Sequences were derived from CD4+ T cells from peripheral blood mononuclear cells, sampled in the second trimester of pregnancy. The receptors here all came from a female donor with multiple sclerosis, enrolled in a pregnancy study.

This chain joins TRBV27 and TRBJ1-5, with TRBD1 matching over 11 bases. In germline, CDR1 is MNHEY, CDR2 SMNVEV (reference sequence). After removal of 5 bases from V and 6 bases from J, the junction contained 9 bases not matched to a gene. This CDR3 spans 16 amino acids. In DNA form, the CDR3 reads TGTGCCAGCAGTCATTGGGTCGGACAGGGGGCTCAGCCCCAGCATTTT. Translating it yields CASSHWVGQGAQPQHF.

This clone was counted only a few times. V is TRBV2 and J is TRBJ1-2; 7 bases line up with TRBD1. From germline, CDR1 is SNHLY and CDR2 FYNNEI. Trimming cost V 4 bases and J 4 bases; bases outside gene matches: 6. The CDR3 spans 14 residues. The CDR3, as DNA: TGTGCCAGCAGTGGATCGACAGGGACCTATGGCTACACCTTC. This sequence encodes CASSGSTGTYGYTF.

The table lists this clone with a few counts. J is TRBJ1-5 and V is TRBV10-1; a possible D gene is TRBD1 (6 bases). The V end lost 5 bases, the J end lost 10 bases, and 18 bases lay between the germline ends. From germline, CDR1 is WNHNN and CDR2 SYGVQD (reference sequence). The CDR3 is 14 residues long. The CDR3 sequence: CASSPRAGDGPQHF. CDR3 nucleotide sequence: TGCGCCAGCAGTCCCCGGGCAGGGGACGGTCCCCAGCATTTT.

V is TRBV19 and J is TRBJ2-3, with unresolved D. Between the trimmed V and J ends, which lost 5 bases and 1 base, there was a span of 16 bases. This CDR3 is 16 amino acids long. Germline V gene sequence: CDR1 LNHDA, CDR2 SQIVND (reference sequence). Here the CDR3 DNA reads TGTGCCAGTAGTTCCCGCAAAACTCAGGGCACAGATACGCAGTATTTT. This codes for CASSSRKTQGTDTQYF.

CDR3 region: CASSLGIGLSNYGYTF. DNA for the CDR3: TGTGCCAGCAGCTTAGGAATAGGACTTTCTAACTATGGCTACACCTTC. V and J are TRBV7-9 and TRBJ1-2; unclear D gene. CDR1 SEHNR and CDR2 FQNEAQ come from the germline V gene (reference sequence). This CDR3 spans 16 amino acids. Trimming removed 1 base at V and 0 bases at J, with 12 bases between.

The chain is built from TRBV4-2 and TRBJ1-6, with D maybe TRBD1 (5 bases). In germline, CDR1 is LGHNA, CDR2 YNFKEQ. This CDR3 comprises 15 residues. V was shortened by 0 bases and J by 7 bases, with 10 bases between the two germline ends. The CDR3 loop is CASSQDRQRNSPLHF. In DNA form, the CDR3 reads TGTGCCAGCAGCCAAGACAGACAGCGCAATTCACCCCTCCACTTT.

The rearrangement links TRBV5-1 to TRBJ2-7, with 9 bases matching TRBD2. This CDR3 region has 18 residues. Germline loops: CDR1 SGHRS, CDR2 YFSETQ. V trimming: 4 bases; J trimming: 0 bases; junction bases outside the gene matches: 14. The DNA for the CDR3 is TGCGCCAGCAGCAAGGTAGGAGCGGGAGGAACCACCTCCTACGAGCAGTACTTC. This sequence encodes CASSKVGAGGTTSYEQYF.

The genes are TRBV7-9 and TRBJ1-2, with a possible D match to TRBD1 (6 bases). V was shortened by 4 bases and J by 4 bases, with 13 bases between the two germline ends. Per germline, CDR1 SEHNR and CDR2 FQNEAQ (reference sequence). The CDR3 consists of 14 residues. The CDR3 DNA is TGTGCCAGCAGCTCCCCGACAGGACTCTATGGCTACACCTTC. Translation gives CASSSPTGLYGYTF.

This clone was detected only once. The rearrangement links TRBV18 to TRBJ2-7; 9 bases are shared with TRBD1. V was pared by 4 bases and J by 2 bases, with 6 bases of the junction left unmatched. This CDR3 spans 15 amino acids. Germline CDR1 is KGHSH and CDR2 is LQKENI. The CDR3 is CASSRGQGITYEQYF. CDR3 in DNA: TGTGCCAGCTCACGGGGACAGGGTATTACCTACGAGCAGTACTTC.

This clone was seen just once. V usage is TRBV4-1 and J usage is TRBJ2-7; 8 nucleotides match TRBD2. Germline V gene data show CDR1 as MGHRA and CDR2 as YSYEKL. With 1 base clipped from V and 0 bases from J, the junction kept 8 bases outside the gene matches. The CDR3 consists of 17 residues. The CDR3 bases are TGCGCCAGCAGCCAAGGGGTACTAGCGGCCTTCTCCTACGAGCAGTACTTC. Translating it yields CASSQGVLAAFSYEQYF.

This clone was seen just once. The gene calls are TRBV27 and TRBJ2-3; tentative D call: TRBD1 (6 bases). V was trimmed by 5 bases and J by 4 bases, leaving 22 bases between them. The CDR3 spans 17 residues. Germline V lookup: CDR1 MNHEY, CDR2 SMNVEV (reference sequence). The CDR3 sequence is CASSPPQTGSSSDTQYF. Written as DNA, the CDR3 is TGTGCCAGCAGTCCCCCGCAAACAGGGAGTAGTTCAGATACGCAGTATTTT.

The chain has TRBV5-1 and TRBJ2-1, with no clear D. This CDR3 spans 15 amino acids. Trimming left V 4 bases short and J 5 bases short, with 16 bases between. Looked up from germline, CDR1 is SGHRS and CDR2 is YFSETQ. Here the CDR3 DNA reads TGCGCCAGCAGCCCCAAACCGCTAGTAAACAATGAGCAGTTCTTC. Protein product: CASSPKPLVNNEQFF. Using reference TRBV5-1 and TRBJ2-1 for the parts outside the CDR3, the full variable domain is KAGVTQTPRYLIKTRGQQVTLSCSPISGHRSVSWYQQTPGQGLQFLFEYFSETQRNKGNFPGRFSGRQFSNSRSEMNVSTLELGDSALYLCASSPKPLVNNEQFFGPGTRLTVL.

The chain has TRBV5-4 and TRBJ2-7; 8 bases line up with TRBD1. The CDR3 is made up of 15 amino acids. The germline CDR1 and CDR2 sequences are SGHNT and YYREEE (reference sequence). V lost 0 bases, J lost 0 bases, and 2 bases stayed unmatched. The CDR3 nucleotides are TGTGCCAGCAGCTTGGGGGACAGGAGCTCCTACGAGCAGTACTTC. Amino acid sequence: CASSLGDRSSYEQYF.

The chain combines TRBV25-1 with TRBJ2-7; D ambiguous. This CDR3 is 15 amino acids long. Trimming removed 3 bases at V and 4 bases at J, with 16 bases between. Germline lookup yields CDR1 MGHDK and CDR2 SYGVNS. The CDR3 bases are TGTGCCAGCAGTGATAATGTGAGGTCGTCTTACGAGCAGTACTTC. Protein product: CASSDNVRSSYEQYF.

DNA for the CDR3: TGCAGCGTTGGGCCGGGACAGGGGGCGGATGGCTACACCTTC. Amino acids: CSVGPGQGADGYTF. The rearrangement joins TRBV29-1 to TRBJ1-2, with 12 nucleotides matching TRBD1. CDR1 and CDR2 (germline): SQVTM, ANQGSEA. J gave up 6 bases and V 4 bases, and 6 bases lay outside the gene matches. The CDR3 length is 14 residues.

The CDR3 sequence is CASSRTGPFELFF. The CDR3 coding sequence is TGTGCCAGCAGCAGGACAGGACCCTTCGAGCTGTTTTTT. The chain is built from TRBV13 and TRBJ2-2; 7 bases map to TRBD1. Germline CDR1 is PRHDT and CDR2 is FYEKMQ (reference sequence). The CDR3 runs 13 residues. With 5 bases clipped from V and 11 bases from J, the junction kept 8 bases outside the gene matches.

This clone was seen once. The V gene is TRBV5-1, the J gene TRBJ2-3; weak D call: TRBD2 (5 bases). The germline V gene encodes CDR1 SGHRS and CDR2 YFSETQ. This CDR3 contains 14 residues. V was trimmed by 1 base and J by 5 bases, leaving 11 bases between them. The CDR3 spells CASSLMGEVDTQYF. As DNA, the CDR3 is TGCGCCAGCAGCTTGATGGGAGAGGTAGATACGCAGTATTTT.

The chain has TRBV2 and TRBJ1-1; 7 bases map to TRBD1. Germline values: CDR1 SNHLY, CDR2 FYNNEI. Trimming took 1 base from V and 5 from J; bases not matched to a gene: 4. The CDR3 is made up of 14 amino acids. The chain's CDR3 is CASSEGQGRTEAFF. The CDR3 region has the DNA TGTGCCAGCAGTGAAGGACAGGGTAGGACTGAAGCTTTCTTT.

The rearrangement links TRBV28 to TRBJ2-7, with TRBD1 matching over 7 bases. The CDR3 consists of 13 residues. Germline CDR1 reads MDHEN; CDR2 reads SYDVKM. Trimming at V came to 10 bases and at J to 2 bases, leaving 8 bases not matched to a gene. CDR3 loop: CATRTGNPYEQYF. The CDR3 nucleotides read TGTGCCACCCGGACAGGTAACCCCTACGAGCAGTACTTC.

The sample holds one count of this clone. This chain joins TRBV14 and TRBJ2-1; TRBD2 matches at 8 bases. This CDR3 contains 19 residues. Germline values: CDR1 SGHDN, CDR2 FVKESK. V lost 2 bases to trimming and J lost 6 bases; unmatched junction nucleotides: 18. CDR3 sequence (DNA): TGTGCCAGCAGCCAATGGCGGGGGGAAAGCGGGATAAGAGGCAATGAGCAGTTCTTC. Its translation: CASSQWRGESGIRGNEQFF.

This clone showed up just a few times. The V call is TRBV5-6, the J call TRBJ1-2; 7 bases line up with TRBD1. The CDR3 has 15 residues. J was trimmed by 4 bases and V by 4 bases; bases with no gene match: 10. The germline gives CDR1 SGHDT, CDR2 YYEEEE. In nucleotides, the CDR3 is TGTGCCAGCAGCCCACCCGGGACAGCCTCCTATGGCTACACCTTC. Translating gives CASSPPGTASYGYTF.

This chain connects TRBV6-1 to TRBJ2-1; TRBD2 matches 10 bases. The CDR3 totals 12 residues. Germline assignment: CDR1 MNHNS and CDR2 SASEGT. V dropped 4 bases and J dropped 11; count of bases not matched to a gene: 2. CDR3 sequence: CASSALAGKQFF. CDR3 in DNA: TGTGCCAGCAGTGCACTAGCGGGAAAGCAGTTCTTC.

V gene TRBV28 combines with J gene TRBJ2-5, with a tentative D call TRBD2 (7 bases). V lost 6 bases and J 7 bases, leaving 21 bases between the germline ends. Germline lookup yields CDR1 MDHEN and CDR2 SYDVKM. The CDR3 sequence is 15 residues long. The CDR3 loop is CASSLGGRVVGTQYF. The CDR3 region has the DNA TGTGCCAGCAGCCTGGGGGGGCGGGTAGTGGGGACCCAGTACTTC.

The chain joins TRBV27 to TRBJ2-2, with TRBD1 matching 9 bases. V lost 2 bases and J lost 3; bases outside the gene matches: 4. This CDR3 is built from 16 residues. CDR1 MNHEY and CDR2 SMNVEV come from the germline V gene (reference sequence). As DNA, the CDR3 is TGTGCCAGCAGTTTACGGGACAGGGCGGACACCGGGGAGCTGTTTTTT. Its protein product is CASSLRDRADTGELFF.